A selection of T cell receptor beta chains follows, all from one sample in a study of blood T cell repertoires in COVID-19. The protocol was immunoSEQ multiplex PCR, while the TCRdb copy is restricted to in-frame clones and leaves out a portion. The sample lists about 60,000 clones; 80% to 85% were seen once. The sample comprised peripheral blood. The receptors shown here come from a man aged 30 to 45 with COVID-19, enrolled during active disease. The CDR3 runs from the conserved cysteine through the conserved F or W. D genes are given only for firm matches. Only part of the rows carry a size: once, few, many, or a class if the clone is expanded.

TRBV11-3	15	TRBJ2-1	.	TRBD2	CASSLVKGGRSEQFF	TGTGCCAGCAGCTTAGTTAAAGGCGGGAGAAGTGAGCAGTTCTTC
TRBV6-6	15	TRBJ1-4	.	.	CASSYRESTNEKLFF	TGTGCCAGCAGTTACAGGGAGTCAACTAATGAAAAACTGTTTTTT
TRBV6-6	13	TRBJ2-7	.	.	CASKEYGGYEQYF	TGTGCCAGCAAGGAGTATGGAGGTTACGAGCAGTACTTC
TRBV10-3	13	TRBJ1-1	.	TRBD1	CAISADRGTEAFF	TGTGCCATCAGTGCGGACAGGGGTACTGAAGCTTTCTTT
TRBV7-2	14	TRBJ1-3	.	.	CASSLGQLGNTIYF	TGTGCCAGCAGCTTAGGACAGTTAGGAAACACCATATATTTT
TRBV29-1	11	TRBJ2-7	.	.	CSVEVLREQYF	TGCAGCGTTGAAGTTTTGCGGGAGCAGTACTTC
TRBV11-3	13	TRBJ1-1	.	.	CASSFSPGTEAFF	TGTGCCAGCAGCTTTTCCCCGGGGACTGAAGCTTTCTTT
TRBV18	12	TRBJ2-5	.	.	CASSQYGETQYF	TGTGCCAGCTCACAATACGGGGAGACCCAGTACTTC
TRBV18	16	TRBJ2-5	.	.	CASSLHWGTPGETQYF	TGTGCCAGCTCACTTCATTGGGGGACACCGGGGGAGACCCAGTACTTC
TRBV27	15	TRBJ2-1	.	TRBD1	CASSLNGLGGDEQFF	TGTGCCAGCAGTTTAAACGGCCTAGGGGGCGATGAGCAGTTCTTC
TRBV28	13	TRBJ1-1	.	.	CASSLQGSTEAFF	TGTGCCAGCAGTTTACAGGGATCGACTGAAGCTTTCTTT
TRBV4-2	17	TRBJ2-1	.	TRBD2	CASSQVPAGGPYNEQFF	TGTGCCAGCAGCCAAGTTCCAGCGGGAGGGCCCTACAATGAGCAGTTCTTC
TRBV10-1	16	TRBJ1-2	.	.	CASSEFVAGANYGYTF	TGCGCCAGCAGTGAGTTTGTGGCAGGCGCTAACTATGGCTACACCTTC
TRBV5-6	13	TRBJ2-7	.	TRBD1	CASCRGQGGEQYF	TGTGCCAGCTGCCGGGGACAGGGAGGCGAGCAGTACTTC
TRBV28	12	TRBJ2-1	.	TRBD1	CASSSRGNEQFF	TGTGCCAGCAGTTCCAGGGGGAATGAGCAGTTCTTC
TRBV27	14	TRBJ2-2	.	TRBD2	CASSPGGSFRELFF	TGTGCCAGCAGTCCGGGCGGGAGTTTCAGGGAGCTGTTTTTT
TRBV24-1	14	TRBJ1-5	.	.	CATNYRRVNQPQHF	TGTGCCACCAATTATAGGAGGGTCAATCAGCCCCAGCATTTT
TRBV5-1	18	TRBJ2-1	.	.	CASSSGLAAVSSYNEQFF	TGCGCCAGCAGCTCTGGGTTAGCGGCGGTAAGCTCCTACAATGAGCAGTTCTTC
TRBV5-4	14	TRBJ1-3	.	TRBD1	CASSWGQPGNTIYF	TGTGCCAGCAGCTGGGGACAGCCAGGAAACACCATATATTTT
TRBV5-4	17	TRBJ2-1	.	TRBD1	CASSPPRQGIGYNEQFF	TGTGCCAGCAGCCCCCCCCGACAGGGGATCGGGTACAATGAGCAGTTCTTC
TRBV4-2	17	TRBJ2-3	.	.	CASSQGMRQGSTDTQYF	TGTGCCAGCAGCCAAGGAATGAGGCAGGGTTCAACAGATACGCAGTATTTT
TRBV6-4	12	TRBJ2-1	.	TRBD1	CASRGAGGEQFF	TGTGCCAGCAGAGGGGCAGGGGGTGAGCAGTTCTTC
TRBV27	15	TRBJ2-7	.	TRBD2	CASRPFSGMPSEQYF	TGTGCCAGCAGACCCTTTAGCGGGATGCCATCCGAGCAGTACTTC
TRBV11-1	11	TRBJ2-5	.	.	CASSFEETQYF	TGTGCCAGCAGCTTCGAAGAGACCCAGTACTTC
TRBV5-1	17	TRBJ2-3	.	TRBD2	CASSPEGTSGSRDTQYF	TGCGCCAGCAGCCCGGAGGGGACTAGCGGGTCGAGGGATACGCAGTATTTT
TRBV30	14	TRBJ1-4	.	.	CAYSLGGANEKLFF	TGTGCCTATTCTCTAGGGGGAGCTAATGAAAAACTGTTTTTT
TRBV4-2	16	TRBJ2-5	.	TRBD1	CASSQQQGAFGETQYF	TGTGCCAGCAGCCAACAACAGGGGGCTTTTGGAGAGACCCAGTACTTC
TRBV4-2	15	TRBJ2-3	once	TRBD1	CASSPRQGDTDTQYF	TGTGCCAGCAGCCCACGACAGGGCGACACAGATACGCAGTATTTT
TRBV28	16	TRBJ2-2	.	TRBD1	CASSLLRGRITGELFF	TGTGCCAGCAGTTTATTGAGGGGGCGCATCACCGGGGAGCTGTTTTTT